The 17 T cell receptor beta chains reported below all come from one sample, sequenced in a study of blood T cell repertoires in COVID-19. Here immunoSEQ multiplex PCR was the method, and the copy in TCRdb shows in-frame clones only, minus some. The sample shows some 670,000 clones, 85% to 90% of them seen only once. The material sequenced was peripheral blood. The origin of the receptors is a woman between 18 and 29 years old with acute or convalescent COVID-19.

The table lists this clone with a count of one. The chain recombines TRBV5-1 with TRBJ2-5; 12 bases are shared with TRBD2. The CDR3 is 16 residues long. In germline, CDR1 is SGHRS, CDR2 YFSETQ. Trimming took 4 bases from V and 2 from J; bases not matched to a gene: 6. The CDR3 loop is CASSGGLAGYQETQYF. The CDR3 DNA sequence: TGCGCCAGCAGCGGGGGACTAGCGGGCTATCAAGAGACCCAGTACTTC.

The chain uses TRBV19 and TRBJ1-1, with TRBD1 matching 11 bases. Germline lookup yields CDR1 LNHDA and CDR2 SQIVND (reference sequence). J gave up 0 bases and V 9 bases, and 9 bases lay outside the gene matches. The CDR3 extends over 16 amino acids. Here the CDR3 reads CASTLGQGEMNTEAFF. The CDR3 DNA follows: TGTGCCAGCACCTTGGGACAGGGGGAAATGAACACTGAAGCTTTCTTT.

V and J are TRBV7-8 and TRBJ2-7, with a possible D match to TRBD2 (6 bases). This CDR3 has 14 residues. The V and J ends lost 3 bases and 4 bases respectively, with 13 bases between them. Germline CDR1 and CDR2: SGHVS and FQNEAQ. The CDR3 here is CASSFPAGTYEQYF. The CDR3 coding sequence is TGTGCCAGCAGCTTCCCAGCGGGCACGTACGAGCAGTACTTC.

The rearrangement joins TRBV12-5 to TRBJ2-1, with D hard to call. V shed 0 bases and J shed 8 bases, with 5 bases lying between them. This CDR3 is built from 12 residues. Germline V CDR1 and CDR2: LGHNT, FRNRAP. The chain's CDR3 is CASGLVPDEQFF. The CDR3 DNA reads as TGTGCTAGTGGTTTGGTACCGGATGAGCAGTTCTTC.

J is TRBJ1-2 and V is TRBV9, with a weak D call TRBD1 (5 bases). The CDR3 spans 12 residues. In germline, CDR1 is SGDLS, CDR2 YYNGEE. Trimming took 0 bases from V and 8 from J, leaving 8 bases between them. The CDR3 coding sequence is TGTGCCAGCAGCGTAGATGGGGCAGGCTACACCTTC. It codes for CASSVDGAGYTF.

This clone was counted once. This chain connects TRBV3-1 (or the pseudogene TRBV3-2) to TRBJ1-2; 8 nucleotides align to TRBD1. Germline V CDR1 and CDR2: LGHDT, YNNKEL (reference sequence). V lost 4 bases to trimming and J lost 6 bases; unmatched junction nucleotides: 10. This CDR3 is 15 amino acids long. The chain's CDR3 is CASSPRDRPGNGYTF. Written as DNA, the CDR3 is TGTGCCAGCAGCCCTCGGGACAGGCCAGGAAATGGCTACACCTTC.

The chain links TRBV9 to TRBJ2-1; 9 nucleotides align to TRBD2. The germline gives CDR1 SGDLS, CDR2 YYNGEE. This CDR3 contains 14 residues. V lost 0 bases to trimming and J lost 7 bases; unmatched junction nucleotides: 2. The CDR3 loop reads CASSVDSGGNEQFF. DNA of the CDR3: TGTGCCAGCAGCGTAGATAGCGGGGGTAATGAGCAGTTCTTC.

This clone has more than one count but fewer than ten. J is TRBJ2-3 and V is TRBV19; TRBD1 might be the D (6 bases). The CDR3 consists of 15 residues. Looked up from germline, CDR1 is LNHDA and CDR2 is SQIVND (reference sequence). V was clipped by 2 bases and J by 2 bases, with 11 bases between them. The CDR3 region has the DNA TGTGCCAGTAGTATACCAGGGGACCTCACAGATACGCAGTATTTT. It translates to CASSIPGDLTDTQYF.

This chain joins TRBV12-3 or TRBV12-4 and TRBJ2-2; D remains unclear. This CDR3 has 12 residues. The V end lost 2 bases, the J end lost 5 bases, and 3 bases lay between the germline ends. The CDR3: CASSLYTGELFF. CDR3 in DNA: TGTGCCAGCAGTTTATATACCGGGGAGCTGTTTTTT.

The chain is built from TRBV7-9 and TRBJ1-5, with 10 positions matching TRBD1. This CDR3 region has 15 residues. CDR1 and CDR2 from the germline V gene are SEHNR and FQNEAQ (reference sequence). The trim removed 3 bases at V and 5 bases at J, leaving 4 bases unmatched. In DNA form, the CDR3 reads TGTGCCAGCAGCTTCGGGGACAGGGGCTATCAGCCCCAGCATTTT. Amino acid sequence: CASSFGDRGYQPQHF.

CDR3 nucleotide sequence: TGTGCCTGGAGGCTGGCGGGTTTTGGCTATGGCTACACCTTC. It specifies CAWRLAGFGYGYTF. The chain employs TRBV30 and TRBJ1-2; D call uncertain. The CDR3 has 14 amino acids. Germline lookup yields CDR1 GTSNPN and CDR2 SVGIG (reference sequence). Trimming stripped 3 bases from V and 4 bases from J, with 15 bases between.

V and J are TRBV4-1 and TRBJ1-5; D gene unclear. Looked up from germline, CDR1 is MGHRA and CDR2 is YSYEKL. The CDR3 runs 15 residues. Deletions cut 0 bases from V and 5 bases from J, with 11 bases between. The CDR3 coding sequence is TGCGCCAGCAGCCAAGATCCGAGTTCTGATCAGCCCCAGCATTTT. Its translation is CASSQDPSSDQPQHF.

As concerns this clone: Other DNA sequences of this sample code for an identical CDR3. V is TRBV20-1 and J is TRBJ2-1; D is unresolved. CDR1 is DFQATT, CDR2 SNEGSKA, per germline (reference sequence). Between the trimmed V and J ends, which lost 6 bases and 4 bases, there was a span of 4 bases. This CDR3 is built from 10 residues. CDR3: CSAEYNEQFF. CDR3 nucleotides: TGCAGTGCAGAGTACAATGAGCAGTTCTTC.

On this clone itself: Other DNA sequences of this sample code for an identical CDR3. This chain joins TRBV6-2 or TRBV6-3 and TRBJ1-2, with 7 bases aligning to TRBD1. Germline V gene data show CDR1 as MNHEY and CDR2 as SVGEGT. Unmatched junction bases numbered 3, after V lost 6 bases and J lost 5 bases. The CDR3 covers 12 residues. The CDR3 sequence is CASSRQGYGYTF. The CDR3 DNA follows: TGTGCCAGCAGCCGACAGGGTTATGGCTACACCTTC.

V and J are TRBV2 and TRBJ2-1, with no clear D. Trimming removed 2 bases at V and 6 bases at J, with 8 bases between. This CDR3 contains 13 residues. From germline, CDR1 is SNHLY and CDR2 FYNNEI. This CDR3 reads CASSEWSGNEQFF. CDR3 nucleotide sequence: TGTGCCAGCAGTGAATGGTCGGGCAATGAGCAGTTCTTC.

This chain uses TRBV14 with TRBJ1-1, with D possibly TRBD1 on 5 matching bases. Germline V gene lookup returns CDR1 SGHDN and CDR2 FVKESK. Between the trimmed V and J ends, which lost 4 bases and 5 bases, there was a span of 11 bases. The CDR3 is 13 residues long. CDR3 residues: CASSPRGGTEAFF. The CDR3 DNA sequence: TGTGCCAGCAGCCCGCGGGGGGGGACTGAAGCTTTCTTT.

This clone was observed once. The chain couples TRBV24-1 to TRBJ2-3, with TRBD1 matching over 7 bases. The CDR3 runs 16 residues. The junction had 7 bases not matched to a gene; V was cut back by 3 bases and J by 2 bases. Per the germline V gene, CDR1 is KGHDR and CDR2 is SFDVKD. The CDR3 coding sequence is TGTGCCACCAGTGATCTGACAGGGCCCCTCACAGATACGCAGTATTTT. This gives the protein CATSDLTGPLTDTQYF.